This T cell receptor beta chain came from a study of cytomegalovirus exposure and HLA in healthy donors. Comment on this clone: Its antigen remains unidentified.

CDR3 length: 12 amino acids. CDR1 and CDR2 from the germline V gene are SGHKS and YYEKEE (reference sequence). The junction had 7 bases not matched to a gene; V was cut back by 4 bases and J by 11 bases. The primer mix had 60 Vbeta and 13 Jbeta primers. Only in-frame clones appear in the TCRdb table, and some are missing; sequencing was by immunoSEQ multiplex PCR. The table lists some 170,000 clones, approximately 81% of them singletons. Study observations and caveats: Later analysis identified a missense DCLRE1C variant that was linked to TCR beta V- and J-gene trimming.

The sequencing sample was made of PBMCs. The chain recombines TRBV5-5 with TRBJ1-1, with 8 bases lining up with TRBD1. The source is a young woman in good health and CMV-seropositive. Here the CDR3 reads CASSRTGFGAFF. In DNA, the CDR3 is TGTGCCAGCAGCAGGACAGGGTTTGGGGCTTTCTTT. Filled out from reference TRBV5-5 and TRBJ1-1, the complete variable domain reads DAGVTQSPTHLIKTRGQQVTLRCSPISGHKSVSWYQQVLGQGPQFIFQYYEKEERGRGNFPDRFSARQFPNYSSELNVNALLLGDSALYLCASSRTGFGAFFGQGTRLTVV.